One and the same sample provided the 29 T cell receptor beta chains below, sequenced in a study of OX40 agonist ivuxolimab in advanced cancers. Library creation used the immunoSEQ multiplex PCR assay. Here the immuneACCESS table is served through TCRdb, limited to in-frame sequences with V and J called. Missing clones are a known gap in these copies; in checked studies unresolved V genes cover under half, and the rest lacks a known reason. This sample gives 8,500 to 13,000 clones in total; 79% of them show up just once. Approximately 40% of the sample goes to the ten largest clones. This specimen was CD4+ or CD8+ T cells sorted from blood, taken in a trial of the OX40 agonist ivuxolimab. The receptors derive from an adult with an advanced solid tumor such as melanoma, head and neck, liver or kidney cancer.

The chain couples TRBV7-9 to TRBJ2-1; no firm D call. Germline CDR1 is SEHNR and CDR2 is FQNEAQ (reference sequence). The CDR3 runs 15 residues. Deletions cut 0 bases from V and 3 bases from J, with 9 bases between. Here the CDR3 DNA reads TGTGCCAGCAGCTTAGCGAGTACACTCTACAATGAGCAGTTCTTC. This codes for CASSLASTLYNEQFF.

The V gene is TRBV7-3, the J gene TRBJ2-3, with D possibly TRBD2 on 6 matching bases. V shed 3 bases and J shed 5 bases, with 15 bases lying between them. Germline loops: CDR1 SGHTA, CDR2 FQGTGA. The CDR3 extends over 15 amino acids. Written as DNA, the CDR3 is TGTGCCAGCAGCTTGGTCGGGGGAGAACGAGATACGCAGTATTTT. This codes for CASSLVGGERDTQYF.

Only one count was recorded for this clone. The chain carries TRBV7-3 and TRBJ2-3, with D possibly being TRBD1 (5 bases). This CDR3 comprises 18 residues. The V and J ends lost 5 bases and 1 base respectively, with 22 bases between them. From germline, CDR1 is SGHTA and CDR2 FQGTGA. CDR3 amino acids: CASSLTERIFLCTDTQYF. CDR3 DNA sequence: TGTGCCAGCAGCCTGACAGAAAGGATTTTTCTGTGCACAGATACGCAGTATTTT.

The chain joins TRBV6-5 to TRBJ2-3, with 10 nucleotides matching TRBD1. CDR3 length equals 13 residues. Trimming took 5 bases from V and 6 from J; bases not matched to a gene: 2. The germline gives CDR1 MNHEY, CDR2 SVGAGI. The CDR3 bases are TGTGCCAGCAGTAGGGACAGGGGTGATACGCAGTATTTT. Amino acids: CASSRDRGDTQYF.

The gene calls are TRBV15 and TRBJ2-7; maybe TRBD1 (6 bases). Trimming cost V 4 bases and J 3 bases, with 13 bases left between them. The CDR3 is 14 residues long. Germline V gives CDR1 LNHNV, CDR2 YYDKDF (reference sequence). The CDR3 is CATSTRTAGYEQYF. CDR3 in DNA: TGTGCCACCAGCACGCGGACAGCCGGCTACGAGCAGTACTTC.

The chain recombines TRBV25-1 with TRBJ2-7; 7 bases fit TRBD2. The CDR3 has 13 amino acids. Germline assignment: CDR1 MGHDK and CDR2 SYGVNS. Germline trimming cut 6 bases from V and 3 bases from J; bases unmatched to any gene: 5. The CDR3 here is CASRPSGNYEQYF. The CDR3 DNA follows: TGTGCCAGCAGGCCTAGCGGAAACTACGAGCAGTACTTC.

This clone appeared a few times. The chain uses TRBV4-2 and TRBJ2-2, with D unresolved. Trimming shortened V by 5 bases and J by 1 base, and 8 bases separated the two germline ends. The CDR3 has 14 amino acids. CDR1 LGHNA and CDR2 YNFKEQ come from the germline V gene. In DNA, the CDR3 is TGTGCCAGCAGCTGGTCGGAGAACACCGGGGAGCTGTTTTTT. This translates into CASSWSENTGELFF.

The chain is built from TRBV15 and TRBJ1-1, with D maybe TRBD1 (6 bases). The CDR3 is 15 amino acids. CDR1 is LNHNV and CDR2 is YYDKDF in the germline V gene (reference sequence). V was cut by 0 bases and J by 5 bases, with 13 bases left in between. CDR3 in amino acids: CATSRDFGGRTEAFF. CDR3 DNA: TGTGCCACCAGCAGAGATTTTGGGGGGCGGACTGAAGCTTTCTTT.

This clone was found once. J is TRBJ1-1 and V is TRBV15, with 8 bases identical to TRBD1. CDR1 is LNHNV and CDR2 is YYDKDF in the germline V gene (reference sequence). This CDR3 is built from 15 residues. With V trimmed by 0 bases and J by 1 base, 1 base remained unmatched. DNA of the CDR3: TGTGCCACCAGCAGAGAGACAGGGGAGAACACTGAAGCTTTCTTT. It encodes CATSRETGENTEAFF.

Regarding this clone: The junction departs from the called germline gene at one end, perhaps through a read error. Within the sample, other DNA sequences also encode this same CDR3. The chain employs TRBV7-9 and TRBJ1-1, with 7 bases matching TRBD1. The CDR3 is 14 residues long. Germline-derived CDR1 and CDR2 are SEHNR and FQNEAQ (reference sequence). The CDR3 bases are TGTGCTAGCAGCTCGACCACAGGGGCCACTGAAGCTTTCTTT. This gives the protein CASSSTTGATEAFF.

The J gene is TRBJ1-1, the V gene TRBV6-4; no reliable D call. The CDR3 loop spans 13 amino acids. Trimming removed 6 bases at V and 2 bases at J, with 10 bases between. Germline V CDR1 and CDR2: MRHNA, SNTAGT. The CDR3 reads CASSENRNTEAFF. The CDR3 bases are TGTGCCAGCAGCGAGAATAGAAACACTGAAGCTTTCTTT.

V usage is TRBV11-2 and J usage is TRBJ2-1, with D perhaps matching TRBD2 (5 bases). Deletions cut 2 bases from V and 9 bases from J, with 14 bases between. The CDR3 has 14 amino acids. CDR1 is SGHAT, CDR2 FQNNGV, per germline. The CDR3 sequence: CASSLLGSEGEQFF. CDR3 DNA sequence: TGTGCCAGCAGCTTACTGGGTTCTGAGGGTGAGCAGTTCTTC.

The chain has TRBV7-9 and TRBJ2-3; D is perhaps TRBD2 (6 bases). CDR1 is SEHNR and CDR2 is FQNEAQ in the germline V gene (reference sequence). The V end lost 5 bases, the J end lost 6 bases, and 21 bases lay between the germline ends. The CDR3 runs to 16 residues. CDR3 in amino acids: CASSVTPGAPADTQYF. CDR3 bases: TGTGCCAGCAGCGTCACCCCGGGAGCCCCGGCGGATACGCAGTATTTT.

The V and J genes are TRBV6-5 and TRBJ2-7; 8 bases line up with TRBD1. Looked up from germline, CDR1 is MNHEY and CDR2 is SVGAGI. The CDR3 covers 14 residues. V was clipped by 0 bases and J by 6 bases; unmatched bases: 4. The CDR3 loop is CASSYSQGAGEQYF. DNA of the CDR3: TGTGCCAGCAGTTACTCCCAGGGGGCCGGCGAGCAGTACTTC.

The V and J genes are TRBV9 and TRBJ1-1; tentatively, D is TRBD1 (5 bases). Deletions cut 3 bases from V and 6 bases from J, with 18 bases between. CDR3 size: 15 residues. The V gene's germline CDR1 is SGDLS and CDR2 YYNGEE. In DNA form, the CDR3 reads TGTGCCAGCAGCGCCCGCCGGGGCACGTCAGCTGAAGCTTTCTTT. It translates to CASSARRGTSAEAFF.

The V call is TRBV9, the J call TRBJ2-1; maybe TRBD1 (7 bases). Trimming shortened V by 4 bases and J by 0 bases, and 14 bases separated the two germline ends. The germline V gene has CDR1 SGDLS and CDR2 YYNGEE. The CDR3 is made up of 16 amino acids. CDR3 protein: CASSPSGGSSYNEQFF. In nucleotides, the CDR3 is TGTGCCAGCAGCCCCTCAGGGGGGAGCTCCTACAATGAGCAGTTCTTC.

The chain has TRBV11-2 and TRBJ2-1; 11 bases agree with TRBD2. The germline V gene has CDR1 SGHAT and CDR2 FQNNGV. This CDR3 contains 18 residues. V lost 1 base and J lost 3; bases outside the gene matches: 8. The CDR3 DNA reads TGTGCCAGCAGCTTAGGGGTGCTAGCGGGAGGTTTCTACAATGAGCAGTTCTTC. This gives the protein CASSLGVLAGGFYNEQFF. Supplemented by reference TRBV11-2 and TRBJ2-1, the full variable domain reads EAGVAQSPRYKIIEKRQSVAFWCNPISGHATLYWYQQILGQGPKLLIQFQNNGVVDDSQLPKDRFSAERLKGVDSTLKIQPAKLEDSAVYLCASSLGVLAGGFYNEQFFGPGTRLTVL.

This clone was observed a few times. The V gene is TRBV9, the J gene TRBJ1-1, with 7 bases fitting TRBD1. Germline trimming cut 4 bases from V and 1 base from J; bases unmatched to any gene: 7. The CDR3 has 15 residues. CDR1 and CDR2 from the germline V gene are SGDLS and YYNGEE. The CDR3 loop is CASSLSGTANTEAFF. CDR3 nucleotide sequence: TGTGCCAGCAGCTTATCCGGGACAGCGAACACTGAAGCTTTCTTT.

The rearrangement joins TRBV11-3 to TRBJ1-1; perhaps TRBD1 as D (6 bases). Germline CDR1 and CDR2: SGHNT and YENEEA. The CDR3 has 12 residues. V gave up 6 bases and J gave up 5 bases, with 10 bases separating them. The CDR3 loop is CASSFGQTEAFF. The CDR3 nucleotides are TGTGCCAGCAGTTTCGGACAGACTGAAGCTTTCTTT. The whole variable domain, filled in from reference TRBV11-3 and TRBJ1-1, reads EAGVVQSPRYKIIEKKQPVAFWCNPISGHNTLYWYLQNLGQGPELLIRYENEEAVDDSQLPKDRFSAERLKGVDSTLKIQPAELGDSAVYLCASSFGQTEAFFGQGTRLTVV.

The V gene is TRBV7-6, the J gene TRBJ2-1, with D possibly matching TRBD2 (5 bases). Germline V gives CDR1 SGHVS, CDR2 FNYEAQ. This CDR3 is 14 amino acids long. Trimming stripped 3 bases from V and 8 bases from J, with 14 bases between. The CDR3 DNA sequence: TGTGCCAGCAGCTTCGGACTCATTACGGATGAGCAGTTCTTC. It encodes CASSFGLITDEQFF.

This chain connects TRBV5-1 to TRBJ1-3, with 8 bases fitting TRBD1. CDR1 and CDR2 from the germline V gene are SGHRS and YFSETQ. Trimming took 3 bases from V and 0 from J; bases not matched to a gene: 5. The length of the CDR3 is 16 residues. This CDR3 is CASSSGQDSSGNTIYF. The CDR3 region has the DNA TGCGCCAGCAGCTCGGGACAGGACTCCTCTGGAAACACCATATATTTT. Supplemented by reference TRBV5-1 and TRBJ1-3, the full variable domain reads KAGVTQTPRYLIKTRGQQVTLSCSPISGHRSVSWYQQTPGQGLQFLFEYFSETQRNKGNFPGRFSGRQFSNSRSEMNVSTLELGDSALYLCASSSGQDSSGNTIYFGEGSWLTVV.

This rearrangement joins TRBV4-2 to TRBJ1-1; D is ambiguous. Germline V gene data show CDR1 as LGHNA and CDR2 as YNFKEQ. V lost 0 bases and J lost 0, with 11 bases in between. The CDR3 is 16 amino acids. The CDR3 nucleotides are TGTGCCAGCAGCCAAGATTCCACATCCATGAACACTGAAGCTTTCTTT. Its protein product is CASSQDSTSMNTEAFF.

The chain is built from TRBV11-2 and TRBJ1-3; tentative D call: TRBD1 (5 bases). The V end lost 5 bases, the J end lost 4 bases, and 12 bases lay between the germline ends. Germline V gene data show CDR1 as SGHAT and CDR2 as FQNNGV. This CDR3 is built from 14 residues. The CDR3 sequence is CASSPSGSGNTIYF. The CDR3 DNA follows: TGTGCCAGCAGCCCATCAGGGTCAGGAAACACCATATATTTT.

The V call is TRBV5-4, the J call TRBJ2-7; maybe TRBD2 (5 bases). The germline V gene encodes CDR1 SGHNT and CDR2 YYREEE (reference sequence). V dropped 4 bases and J dropped 4 bases, with 24 bases sitting between them. CDR3 size: 17 residues. The CDR3: CASSQATVPDSVYEQYF. CDR3 DNA sequence: TGTGCCAGCAGCCAAGCAACCGTCCCGGACTCGGTATACGAGCAGTACTTC. Full variable domain (rest looked up from reference TRBV5-4 and TRBJ2-7): ETGVTQSPTHLIKTRGQQVTLRCSSQSGHNTVSWYQQALGQGPQFIFQYYREEENGRGNFPPRFSGLQFPNYSSELNVNALELDDSALYLCASSQATVPDSVYEQYFGPGTRLTVT.

The rearrangement uses TRBV10-1 and TRBJ2-1, with 8 positions matching TRBD1. Trimming took 4 bases from V and 10 from J; bases not matched to a gene: 6. Germline values: CDR1 WNHNN, CDR2 SYGVQD (reference sequence). There are 13 residues in the CDR3. The CDR3 coding sequence is TGCGCCAGCAGTGCACAGGGGGGCCGGGAGCAGTTCTTC. As protein: CASSAQGGREQFF.

This clone was counted between two and nine times. CDR3 region: CASSSPGTDYNSPLHF. CDR3 nucleotides: TGTGCCAGCAGTAGCCCCGGGACAGACTATAATTCACCCCTCCACTTT. J is TRBJ1-6 and V is TRBV28; 7 bases align to TRBD1. The CDR3 is 16 residues long. Germline-derived CDR1 and CDR2 are MDHEN and SYDVKM. V was clipped by 5 bases and J by 3 bases; unmatched bases: 7.

The chain carries TRBV11-3 and TRBJ2-1; TRBD2 matches at 7 bases. CDR1 is SGHNT, CDR2 YENEEA, per germline. The CDR3 loop spans 13 amino acids. The V segment lost 5 bases and the J segment 7 bases; nucleotides outside the gene matches: 5. DNA of the CDR3: TGTGCCAGCAGCCCGGGACTACGGAATGAGCAGTTCTTC. Translation: CASSPGLRNEQFF.

The J gene is TRBJ2-7, the V gene TRBV9, with TRBD2 matching 12 bases. V dropped 4 bases and J dropped 4; count of bases not matched to a gene: 6. The CDR3 extends over 15 amino acids. The germline CDR1 and CDR2 sequences are SGDLS and YYNGEE. CDR3 loop: CASSPRLAGAYEQYF. The CDR3 DNA is TGTGCCAGCAGCCCCCGACTAGCGGGAGCTTACGAGCAGTACTTC.

The V and J genes are TRBV4-3 and TRBJ2-3; 7 bases agree with TRBD2. J was trimmed by 1 base and V by 0 bases; bases with no gene match: 7. The CDR3 has 17 residues. From germline, CDR1 is LGHNA and CDR2 YSLEER. The CDR3 here is CASSQEPAGSGTDTQYF. CDR3 DNA sequence: TGCGCCAGCAGCCAAGAGCCAGCGGGGAGCGGCACAGATACGCAGTATTTT.